This entry concerns a single T cell receptor (beta chain). Its antigen target is currently unknown. Nothing much larger sits one base from this clone, and base qualities are not available. On the immunoSEQ human TCRbeta survey platform, TCRbeta CDR3 regions were amplified and barcoded with a two-step multiplex PCR. Libraries were sequenced on Illumina instruments, with IgH sequenced in parallel from the same samples. As for the authors' bioinformatics: Raw reads were filtered against IMGT V, D, J definitions and binned by a nearest-neighbor algorithm to remove PCR and sequencing errors. A clone was defined by an identical nucleotide sequence, and differential abundance between tissues was tested with a Fisher exact test for each clone at a pFDR threshold of p<0.01. A minimum inclusion filter of 10 in either sample excluded clones with frequencies too low for statistical inference. The immunoSEQ Analyzer was used for pairwise clonal comparisons, while IMGT tools were used to assess gene family usage. Here the immuneACCESS table is served through TCRdb, limited to in-frame sequences with V and J called. Missing clones are a known gap in these copies; in checked studies unresolved V genes cover under half, and the rest lacks a known reason. The V and J calls and clone size were taken over from that table, and D and trimming were inferred from the DNA. Present in this sample are more than 90,000 clones, approximately 75% of which were seen just once. The leading ten clones occupy roughly 2% of the sample.

The data were obtained in a study of fetal regulatory T cell absence and autoimmunity (dated by TCRdb to between 2016 and 2019). The study in broad terms: The IPEX patients showed exocrine pancreas autoimmunity in the absence of clinical diabetes.

On the study overall, not on this receptor specifically: The oligoclonal enrichment was interpreted as support for antigen-driven autoimmunity occurring in the pancreas before birth in IPEX syndrome. TRB gene family usage was broadly similar between cord blood and pancreas, resembling published neonatal and adult repertoires. Significant oligoclonal enrichment of the TCR compartment was observed in pancreas versus cord blood, with some top clones enriched more than 90-fold.

From its cysteine to its phenylalanine, the CDR3 spans 15 amino acids. This entry keeps only the CDR3 DNA: 45 bases, framed from base 1. From V the trimming removes 6 bases and from J it removes 1 base, while the gene matches leave 7 bases of the junction unaccounted for. Taken from the germline V gene, the CDR1 and CDR2 loops are LGHNT and FRNRAP. Genomic DNA from frozen pancreas tissue was processed for repertoire sequencing. The DNeasy Blood and Tissue Kit was used to extract 2-3 ug of genomic DNA from umbilical cord blood or frozen pancreas. The sequence is built from TRBV12-5 and TRBJ2-3, with 7 middle bases fitting TRBD2. This receptor was identified in a male donor with IPEX syndrome. The sample taken for sequencing was pancreas tissue. CDR3 loop: CASGPPGGGTDTQYF. The DNA reads as follows: TGTGCTAGTGGACCTCCTGGGGGGGGCACAGATACGCAGTATTTT.